A selection of T cell receptor beta chains follows, all from one sample in a study of T cells after yellow fever vaccination. TCRdb independently ran MiXCR on the 5' RACE reads; one entry per CDR3 protein. Of approximately 170,000 distinct CDR3 sequences in the sample, 9.5% to 11% were seen once. The source material was CD8+ T cells sorted from PBMCs, sampled 15 days after the yellow fever booster vaccination. These receptors were collected from a man aged 18 to 35 who received the YFV17D yellow fever vaccine. CDR3s include the opening cysteine and the closing phenylalanine or tryptophan. A D gene is named only where the DNA matches it firmly. Expanded clones get a size class; other rows say once, few or many, or leave the size out.

CDR3aa: CASSDGTGLEQFF; CDR3nt: TGTGCCAGCAGTGACGGCACAGGGCTGGAGCAGTTCTTC; abundance: few; j_gene: TRBJ2-1; d_gene: .; v_gene: TRBV6-4
CDR3aa: CASSLYYPGTGGEQYF; CDR3nt: TGTGCCAGCAGTTTATATTATCCCGGGACAGGGGGCGAGCAGTACTTC; abundance: few; j_gene: TRBJ2-7; d_gene: TRBD1; v_gene: TRBV27
CDR3aa: CASSLIWGHYGYTF; CDR3nt: TGTGCCAGCAGTTTAATCTGGGGGCACTATGGCTACACCTTC; abundance: .; j_gene: TRBJ1-2; d_gene: .; v_gene: TRBV6-5
CDR3aa: CASSLAGTGITKNIQYF; CDR3nt: TGTGCCAGCAGTTTAGCCGGGACAGGGATAACCAAAAACATTCAGTACTTC; abundance: .; j_gene: TRBJ2-4; d_gene: TRBD1; v_gene: TRBV12-3/TRBV12-4
CDR3aa: CASSLEWDRGITEAFF; CDR3nt: TGTGCCAGCAGCTTGGAGTGGGACAGGGGAATCACTGAAGCTTTCTTT; abundance: few; j_gene: TRBJ1-1; d_gene: TRBD1; v_gene: TRBV5-5
CDR3aa: CSARDRMTYEQYF; CDR3nt: TGCAGTGCCCGGGACAGGATGACCTACGAGCAGTACTTC; abundance: many; j_gene: TRBJ2-7; d_gene: TRBD1; v_gene: TRBV20-1
CDR3aa: CASSQGTGGGETQYF; CDR3nt: TGCGCCAGCAGCCAAGGGACAGGGGGTGGAGAGACCCAGTACTTC; abundance: few; j_gene: TRBJ2-5; d_gene: TRBD1; v_gene: TRBV4-1
CDR3aa: CASSHGTSGGFYNEQFF; CDR3nt: TGTGCCAGCAGCCACGGGACTAGCGGGGGGTTCTACAATGAGCAGTTCTTC; abundance: .; j_gene: TRBJ2-1; d_gene: TRBD2; v_gene: TRBV7-9
CDR3aa: CASSQHWRGAYNEQFF; CDR3nt: TGCGCCAGCAGCCAGCATTGGCGGGGGGCCTACAATGAGCAGTTCTTC; abundance: few; j_gene: TRBJ2-1; d_gene: TRBD2; v_gene: TRBV5-1
CDR3aa: CASSESAGLNTGELFF; CDR3nt: TGCGCCAGCAGTGAGTCGGCAGGGCTTAACACCGGGGAGCTGTTTTTT; abundance: .; j_gene: TRBJ2-2; d_gene: .; v_gene: TRBV10-1
CDR3aa: CASSQRTGAGEQFF; CDR3nt: TGCGCCAGCAGCCAGAGGACAGGGGCCGGTGAGCAGTTCTTC; abundance: few; j_gene: TRBJ2-1; d_gene: TRBD1; v_gene: TRBV4-1
CDR3aa: CASSPPGHPYGYTF; CDR3nt: TGTGCCAGCAGCCCACCGGGACACCCCTATGGCTACACCTTC; abundance: few; j_gene: TRBJ1-2; d_gene: .; v_gene: TRBV7-9
CDR3aa: CASSLGQPNSPLHF; CDR3nt: TGTGCCAGCAGCTTAGGACAGCCTAATTCACCCCTCCACTTT; abundance: .; j_gene: TRBJ1-6; d_gene: .; v_gene: TRBV7-2
CDR3aa: CASSSGLAAETQYF; CDR3nt: TGTGCCAGCAGCTCGGGACTAGCGGCAGAGACCCAGTACTTC; abundance: few; j_gene: TRBJ2-5; d_gene: TRBD2; v_gene: TRBV7-9
CDR3aa: CASSFGGLNEQFF; CDR3nt: TGCGCCAGCAGCTTCGGGGGGCTGAATGAGCAGTTCTTC; abundance: .; j_gene: TRBJ2-1; d_gene: .; v_gene: TRBV5-1
CDR3aa: CASSRGFPADSYNEQFF; CDR3nt: TGTGCCAGCAGCCGAGGGTTCCCAGCCGACTCCTACAATGAGCAGTTCTTC; abundance: few; j_gene: TRBJ2-1; d_gene: .; v_gene: TRBV2